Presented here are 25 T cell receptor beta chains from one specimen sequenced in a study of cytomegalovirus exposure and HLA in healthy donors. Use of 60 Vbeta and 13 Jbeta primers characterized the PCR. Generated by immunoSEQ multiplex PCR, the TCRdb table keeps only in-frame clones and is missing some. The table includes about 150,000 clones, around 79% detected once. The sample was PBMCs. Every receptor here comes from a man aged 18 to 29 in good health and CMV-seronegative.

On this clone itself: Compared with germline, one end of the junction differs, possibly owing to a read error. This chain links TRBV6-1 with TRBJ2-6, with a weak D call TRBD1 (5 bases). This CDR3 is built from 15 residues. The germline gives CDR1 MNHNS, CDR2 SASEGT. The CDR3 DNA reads TGTGCCAGCAGTGAAAAGAGCTCTGGGGCCAACGGCCTGACTTTC. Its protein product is CASSEKSSGANGLTF.

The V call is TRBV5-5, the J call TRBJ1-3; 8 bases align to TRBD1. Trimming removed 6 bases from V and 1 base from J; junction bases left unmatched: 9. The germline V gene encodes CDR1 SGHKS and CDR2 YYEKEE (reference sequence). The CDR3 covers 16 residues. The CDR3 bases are TGTGCCAGCATCCCACCAGGGGGCGGATCTGGAAACACCATATATTTT. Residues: CASIPPGGGSGNTIYF.

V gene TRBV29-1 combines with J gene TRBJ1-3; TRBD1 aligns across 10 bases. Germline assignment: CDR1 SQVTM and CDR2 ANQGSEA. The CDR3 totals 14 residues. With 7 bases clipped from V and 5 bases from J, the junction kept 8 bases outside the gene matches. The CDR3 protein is CSAVGQGTRNTIYF. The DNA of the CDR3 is TGCAGCGCCGTGGGACAGGGGACCAGAAACACCATATATTTT.

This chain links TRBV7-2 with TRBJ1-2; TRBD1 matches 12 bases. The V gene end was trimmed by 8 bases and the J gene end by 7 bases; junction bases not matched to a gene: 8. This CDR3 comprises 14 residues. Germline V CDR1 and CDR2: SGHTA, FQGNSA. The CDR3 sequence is CASARDRGRFGYTF. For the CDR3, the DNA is TGTGCCAGCGCCCGGGACAGGGGGCGATTTGGCTACACCTTC.

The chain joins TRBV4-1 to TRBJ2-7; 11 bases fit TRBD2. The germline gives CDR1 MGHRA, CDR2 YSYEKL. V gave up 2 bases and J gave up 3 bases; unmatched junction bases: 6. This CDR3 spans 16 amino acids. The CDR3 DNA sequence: TGCGCCAGCAGCCAACTTACTAGCGGGGGTTTCTACGAGCAGTACTTC. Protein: CASSQLTSGGFYEQYF.

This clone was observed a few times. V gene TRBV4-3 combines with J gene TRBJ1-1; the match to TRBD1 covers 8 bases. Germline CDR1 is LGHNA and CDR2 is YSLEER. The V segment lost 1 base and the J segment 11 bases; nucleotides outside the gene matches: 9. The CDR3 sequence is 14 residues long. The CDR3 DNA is TGCGCCAGCAGCCAAGGGACTAGACAGGGGCACGCTTTCTTT. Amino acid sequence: CASSQGTRQGHAFF.

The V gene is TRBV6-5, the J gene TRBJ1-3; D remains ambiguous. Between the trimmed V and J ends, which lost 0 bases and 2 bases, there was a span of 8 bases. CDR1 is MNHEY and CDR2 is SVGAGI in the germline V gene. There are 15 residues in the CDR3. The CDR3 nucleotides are TGTGCCAGCAGTTACTCGGGTACAGCTGGAAACACCATATATTTT. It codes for CASSYSGTAGNTIYF.

CDR3 protein: CASSQQYPGKVSEQYF. The CDR3 DNA reads TGCGCCAGCAGCCAACAGTACCCGGGGAAAGTGAGCGAGCAGTACTTC. This chain joins TRBV5-1 and TRBJ2-7; possibly TRBD2 for D (5 bases). The germline gives CDR1 SGHRS, CDR2 YFSETQ. CDR3 length: 16 amino acids. V was shortened by 4 bases and J by 6 bases, with 23 bases between the two germline ends.

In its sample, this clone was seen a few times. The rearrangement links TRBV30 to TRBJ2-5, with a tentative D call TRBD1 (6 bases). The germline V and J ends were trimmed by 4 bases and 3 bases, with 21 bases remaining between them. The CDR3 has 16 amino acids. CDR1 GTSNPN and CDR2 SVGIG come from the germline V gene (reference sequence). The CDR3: CAWNPPEMTGKETQYF. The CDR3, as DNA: TGTGCCTGGAATCCTCCAGAAATGACAGGAAAAGAGACCCAGTACTTC.

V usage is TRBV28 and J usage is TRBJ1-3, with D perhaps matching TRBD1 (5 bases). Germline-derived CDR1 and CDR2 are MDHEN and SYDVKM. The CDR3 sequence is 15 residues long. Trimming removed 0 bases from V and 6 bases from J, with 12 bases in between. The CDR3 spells CASSLWPDSQNTIYF. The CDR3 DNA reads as TGTGCCAGCAGTTTATGGCCAGACAGTCAAAACACCATATATTTT.

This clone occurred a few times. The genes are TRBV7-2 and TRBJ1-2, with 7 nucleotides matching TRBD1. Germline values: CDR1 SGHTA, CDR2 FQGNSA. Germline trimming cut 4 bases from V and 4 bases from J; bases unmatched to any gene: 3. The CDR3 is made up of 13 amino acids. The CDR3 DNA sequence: TGTGCCAGCAGCTCCAACAGGGGCTATGGCTACACCTTC. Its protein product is CASSSNRGYGYTF.

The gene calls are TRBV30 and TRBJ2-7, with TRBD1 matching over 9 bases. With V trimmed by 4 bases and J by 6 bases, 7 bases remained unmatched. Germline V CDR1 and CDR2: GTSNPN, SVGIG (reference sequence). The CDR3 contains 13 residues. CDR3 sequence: CAWKRDRVVEQYF. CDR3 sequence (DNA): TGTGCCTGGAAAAGGGACAGGGTAGTCGAGCAGTACTTC.

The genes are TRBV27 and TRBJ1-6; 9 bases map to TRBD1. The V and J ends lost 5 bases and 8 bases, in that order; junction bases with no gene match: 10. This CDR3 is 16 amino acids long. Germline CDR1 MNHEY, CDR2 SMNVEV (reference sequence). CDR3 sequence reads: CASSPWDRVPDSPLHF. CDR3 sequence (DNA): TGTGCCAGCAGTCCTTGGGACAGGGTCCCAGATTCACCCCTCCACTTT.

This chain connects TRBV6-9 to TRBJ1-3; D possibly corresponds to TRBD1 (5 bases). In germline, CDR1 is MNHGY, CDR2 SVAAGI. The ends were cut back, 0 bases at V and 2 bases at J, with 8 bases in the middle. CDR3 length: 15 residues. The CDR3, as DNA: TGTGCCAGCAGTTATTCGCCGGGGGCTGGAAACACCATATATTTT. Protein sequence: CASSYSPGAGNTIYF.

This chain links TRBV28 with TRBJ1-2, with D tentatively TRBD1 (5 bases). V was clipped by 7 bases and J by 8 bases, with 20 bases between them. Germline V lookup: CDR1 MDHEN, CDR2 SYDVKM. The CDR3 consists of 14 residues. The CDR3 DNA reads TGTGCCAGCACCCTCTGGGGGGGGAGGGACGGCTACACCTTC. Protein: CASTLWGGRDGYTF.

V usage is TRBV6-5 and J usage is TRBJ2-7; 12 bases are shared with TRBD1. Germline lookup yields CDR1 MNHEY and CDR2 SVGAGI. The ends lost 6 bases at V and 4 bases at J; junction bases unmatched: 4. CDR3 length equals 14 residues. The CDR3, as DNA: TGTGCCAGCAGCTCGGGACAGGGGGCTTACGAGCAGTACGTC. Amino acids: CASSSGQGAYEQYV.

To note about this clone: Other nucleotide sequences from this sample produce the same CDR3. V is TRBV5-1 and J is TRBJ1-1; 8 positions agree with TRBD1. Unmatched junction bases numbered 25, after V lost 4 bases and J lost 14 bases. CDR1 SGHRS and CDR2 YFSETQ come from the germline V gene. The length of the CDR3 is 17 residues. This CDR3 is CASSPRGSGGQGHGAFF. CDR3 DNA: TGCGCCAGCAGCCCGAGGGGTTCTGGCGGACAGGGTCATGGAGCCTTCTTT.

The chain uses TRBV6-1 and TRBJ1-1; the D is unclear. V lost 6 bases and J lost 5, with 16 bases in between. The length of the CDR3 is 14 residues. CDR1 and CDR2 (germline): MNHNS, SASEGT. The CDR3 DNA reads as TGTGCCAGCAGCGCTAACCCGCCGGGGACTGAAGCTTTCTTT. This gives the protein CASSANPPGTEAFF.

The CDR3 is CASSRRGLDTEAFF. The CDR3 DNA follows: TGTGCCAGCTCCAGGAGGGGGCTGGACACTGAAGCTTTCTTT. The chain couples TRBV6-1 to TRBJ1-1; 7 nucleotides agree with TRBD1. The CDR3 contains 14 residues. V lost 8 bases, J lost 3 bases, and 9 bases stayed unmatched. The V gene's germline CDR1 is MNHNS and CDR2 SASEGT.

The CDR3 loop reads CASSYPNRGADEQYF. The DNA for the CDR3 is TGTGCCAGCAGTTACCCCAACCGGGGGGCGGACGAGCAGTACTTC. This chain connects TRBV6-6 to TRBJ2-7; D might be TRBD2 (7 bases). The CDR3 covers 15 residues. Germline CDR1 reads MNHNY; CDR2 reads SVGAGI (reference sequence). V dropped 2 bases and J dropped 5 bases, with 16 bases sitting between them.

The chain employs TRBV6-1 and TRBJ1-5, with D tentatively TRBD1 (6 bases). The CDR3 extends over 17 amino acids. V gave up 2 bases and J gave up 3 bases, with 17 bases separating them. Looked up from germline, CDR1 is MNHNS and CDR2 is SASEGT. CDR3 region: CASSEQYRERINQPQHF. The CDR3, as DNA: TGTGCCAGCAGTGAACAGTACAGGGAACGGATCAATCAGCCCCAGCATTTT.

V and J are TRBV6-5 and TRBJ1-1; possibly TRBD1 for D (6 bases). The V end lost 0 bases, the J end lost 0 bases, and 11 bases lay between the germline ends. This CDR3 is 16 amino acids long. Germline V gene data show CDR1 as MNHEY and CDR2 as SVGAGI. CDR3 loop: CASSYSLDSLNTEAFF. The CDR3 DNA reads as TGTGCCAGCAGTTACTCGTTGGACAGTCTGAACACTGAAGCTTTCTTT.

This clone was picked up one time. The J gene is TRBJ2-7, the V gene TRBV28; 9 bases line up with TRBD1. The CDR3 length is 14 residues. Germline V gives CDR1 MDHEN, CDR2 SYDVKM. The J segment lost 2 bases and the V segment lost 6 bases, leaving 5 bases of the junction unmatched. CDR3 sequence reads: CASRPTGGTYEQYV. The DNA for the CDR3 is TGTGCCAGCAGGCCAACAGGGGGCACCTACGAGCAGTACGTC.

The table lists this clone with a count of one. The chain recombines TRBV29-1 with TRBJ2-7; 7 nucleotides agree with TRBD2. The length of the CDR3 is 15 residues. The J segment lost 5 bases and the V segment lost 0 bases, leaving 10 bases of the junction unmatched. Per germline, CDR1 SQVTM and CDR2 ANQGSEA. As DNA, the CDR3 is TGCAGCGTTGAAGATCGTAGAAGGGCGGGGGACGAGCAGTACTTC. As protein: CSVEDRRRAGDEQYF.

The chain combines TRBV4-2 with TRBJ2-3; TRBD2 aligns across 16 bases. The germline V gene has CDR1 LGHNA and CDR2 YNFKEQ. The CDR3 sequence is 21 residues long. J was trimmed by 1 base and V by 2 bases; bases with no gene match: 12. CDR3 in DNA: TGTGCCAGCAGCCAACCCTTCTTGGGACTAGCGGGGGGGCCGGGCACAGATACGCAGTATTTT. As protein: CASSQPFLGLAGGPGTDTQYF.